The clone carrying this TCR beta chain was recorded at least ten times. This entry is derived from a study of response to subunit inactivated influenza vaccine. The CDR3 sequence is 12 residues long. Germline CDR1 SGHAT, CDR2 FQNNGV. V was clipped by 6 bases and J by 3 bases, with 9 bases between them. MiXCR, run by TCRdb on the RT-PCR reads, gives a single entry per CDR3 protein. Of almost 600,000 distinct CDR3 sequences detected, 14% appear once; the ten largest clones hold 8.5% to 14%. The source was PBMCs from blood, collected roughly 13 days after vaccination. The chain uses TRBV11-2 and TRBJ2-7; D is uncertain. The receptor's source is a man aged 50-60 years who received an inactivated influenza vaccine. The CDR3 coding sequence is TGTGCCAGCAGGTTCTACGGCTACGAGCAGTACTTC. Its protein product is CASRFYGYEQYF.